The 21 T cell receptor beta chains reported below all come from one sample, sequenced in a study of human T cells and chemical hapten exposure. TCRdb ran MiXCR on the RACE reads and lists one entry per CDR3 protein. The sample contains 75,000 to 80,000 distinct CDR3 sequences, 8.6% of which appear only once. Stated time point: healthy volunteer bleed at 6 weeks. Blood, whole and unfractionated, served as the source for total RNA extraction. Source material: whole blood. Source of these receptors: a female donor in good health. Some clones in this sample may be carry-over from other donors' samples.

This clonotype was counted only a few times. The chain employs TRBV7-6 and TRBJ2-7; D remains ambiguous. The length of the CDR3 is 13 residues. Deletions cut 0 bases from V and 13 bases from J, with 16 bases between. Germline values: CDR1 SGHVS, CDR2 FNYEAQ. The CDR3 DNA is TGTGCCAGCAGCTTAGCAAGTTCAGAAAGGCCTTACTTC. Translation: CASSLASSERPYF.

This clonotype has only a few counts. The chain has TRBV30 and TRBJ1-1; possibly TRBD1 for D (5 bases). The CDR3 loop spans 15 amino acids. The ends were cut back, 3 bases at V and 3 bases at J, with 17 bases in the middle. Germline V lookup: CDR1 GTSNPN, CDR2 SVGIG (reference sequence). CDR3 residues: CAWRGRGGKDTEAFF. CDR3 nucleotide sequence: TGTGCCTGGAGGGGGAGGGGCGGTAAGGACACTGAAGCTTTCTTT.

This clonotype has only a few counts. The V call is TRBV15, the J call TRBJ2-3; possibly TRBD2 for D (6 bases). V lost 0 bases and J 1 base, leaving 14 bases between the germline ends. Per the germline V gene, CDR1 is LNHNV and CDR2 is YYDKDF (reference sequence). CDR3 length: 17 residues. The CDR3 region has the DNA TGTGCCACCAGCAGAGAAAGGGCGGGGACCGGCACAGATACGCAGTATTTT. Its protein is CATSRERAGTGTDTQYF.

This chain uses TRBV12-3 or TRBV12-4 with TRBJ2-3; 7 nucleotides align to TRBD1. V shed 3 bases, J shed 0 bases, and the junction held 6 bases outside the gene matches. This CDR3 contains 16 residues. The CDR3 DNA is TGTGCCAGCAGTTTCAGGGGGAGTACTAGCACAGATACGCAGTATTTT. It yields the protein CASSFRGSTSTDTQYF.

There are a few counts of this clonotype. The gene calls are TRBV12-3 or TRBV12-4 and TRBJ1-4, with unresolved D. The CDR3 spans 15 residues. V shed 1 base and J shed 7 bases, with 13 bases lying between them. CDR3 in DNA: TGTGCCAGCAGTTTAGGCGTGGGGTCGAGTGAAAAACTGTTTTTT. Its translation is CASSLGVGSSEKLFF.

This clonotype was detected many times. Here the CDR3 DNA reads TGTGCCAGCAGCTTAGCGGGAGGACCGAACACTGAAGCTTTCTTT. This codes for CASSLAGGPNTEAFF. The chain is built from TRBV7-9 and TRBJ1-1; D is unresolved. The germline V gene encodes CDR1 SEHNR and CDR2 FQNEAQ (reference sequence). The CDR3 covers 15 residues. V was clipped by 0 bases and J by 1 base, with 9 bases between them.

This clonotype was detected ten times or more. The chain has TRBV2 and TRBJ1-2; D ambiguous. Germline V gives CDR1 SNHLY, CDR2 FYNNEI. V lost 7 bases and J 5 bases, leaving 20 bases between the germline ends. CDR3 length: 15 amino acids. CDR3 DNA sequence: TGTGCCAGCACCCTATCCAGCCCGTTTGGATATGGCTACACCTTC. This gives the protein CASTLSSPFGYGYTF.

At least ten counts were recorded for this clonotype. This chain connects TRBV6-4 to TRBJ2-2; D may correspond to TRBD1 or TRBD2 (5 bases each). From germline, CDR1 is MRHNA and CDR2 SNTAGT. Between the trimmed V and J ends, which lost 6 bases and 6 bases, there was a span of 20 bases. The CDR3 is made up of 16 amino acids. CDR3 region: CASRNGAGMYAGELFF. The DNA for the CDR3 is TGTGCCAGCAGAAACGGGGCAGGGATGTATGCCGGGGAGCTGTTTTTT.

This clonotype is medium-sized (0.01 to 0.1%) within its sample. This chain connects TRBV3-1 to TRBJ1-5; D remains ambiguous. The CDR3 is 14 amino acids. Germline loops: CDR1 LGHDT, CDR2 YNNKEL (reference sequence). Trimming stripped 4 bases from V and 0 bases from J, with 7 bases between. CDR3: CASSPLYSNQPQHF. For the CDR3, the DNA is TGTGCCAGCAGCCCACTATATAGCAATCAGCCCCAGCATTTT.

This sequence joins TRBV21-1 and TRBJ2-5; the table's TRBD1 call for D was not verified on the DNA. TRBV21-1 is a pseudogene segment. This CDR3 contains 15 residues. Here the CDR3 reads CASSPRDSCSETQYF. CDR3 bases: TGTGCCAGCAGCCCCCGGGACAGCTGTAGTGAGACCCAGTACTTC.

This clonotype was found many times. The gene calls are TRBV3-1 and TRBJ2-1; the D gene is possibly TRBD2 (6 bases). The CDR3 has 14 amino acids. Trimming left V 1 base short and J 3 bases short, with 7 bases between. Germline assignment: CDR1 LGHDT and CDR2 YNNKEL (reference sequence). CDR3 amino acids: CASSQGLDYNEQFF. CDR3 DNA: TGTGCCAGCAGCCAAGGACTAGACTACAATGAGCAGTTCTTC.

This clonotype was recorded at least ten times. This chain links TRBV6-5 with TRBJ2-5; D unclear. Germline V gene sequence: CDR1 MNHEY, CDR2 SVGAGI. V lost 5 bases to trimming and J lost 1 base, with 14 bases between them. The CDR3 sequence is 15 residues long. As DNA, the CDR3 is TGTGCCAGCAGTGCCCGGCCCCCCGTCCAAGAGACCCAGTACTTC. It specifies CASSARPPVQETQYF.

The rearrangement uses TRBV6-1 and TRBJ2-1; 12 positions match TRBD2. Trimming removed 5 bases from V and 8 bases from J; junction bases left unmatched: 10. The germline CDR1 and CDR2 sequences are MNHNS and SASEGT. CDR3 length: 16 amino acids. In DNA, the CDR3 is TGTGCCAGCAGTCGGGGCCCTAGCGGGGGGGTGTATGAGCAGTTCTTC. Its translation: CASSRGPSGGVYEQFF.

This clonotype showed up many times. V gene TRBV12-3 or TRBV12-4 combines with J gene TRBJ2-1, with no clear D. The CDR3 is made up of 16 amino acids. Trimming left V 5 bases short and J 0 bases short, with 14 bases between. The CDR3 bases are TGTGCCAGCAGTCCTCGTCAGGCTAGCTCCTACAATGAGCAGTTCTTC. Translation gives CASSPRQASSYNEQFF.

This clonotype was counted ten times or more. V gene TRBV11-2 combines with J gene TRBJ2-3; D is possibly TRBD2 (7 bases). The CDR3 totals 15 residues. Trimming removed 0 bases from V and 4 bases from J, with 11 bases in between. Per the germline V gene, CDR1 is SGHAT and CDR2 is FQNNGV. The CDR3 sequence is CASSLERGAADTQYF. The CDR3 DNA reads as TGTGCCAGCAGCTTAGAACGGGGGGCGGCAGATACGCAGTATTTT.

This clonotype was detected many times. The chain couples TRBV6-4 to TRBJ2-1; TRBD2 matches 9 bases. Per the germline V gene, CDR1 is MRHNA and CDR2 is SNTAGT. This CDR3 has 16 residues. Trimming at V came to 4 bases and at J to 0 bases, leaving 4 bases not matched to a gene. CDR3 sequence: CASSVAGEGSYNEQFF. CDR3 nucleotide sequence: TGTGCCAGCAGTGTAGCGGGGGAGGGCTCCTACAATGAGCAGTTCTTC.

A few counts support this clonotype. The CDR3 DNA follows: TGTGCCAGCTCACCACCGGTCACGGCAGGGGGCAATGAAAAACTGTTTTTT. Residues: CASSPPVTAGGNEKLFF. The genes are TRBV18 and TRBJ1-4, with 8 bases that match TRBD1. Germline values: CDR1 KGHSH, CDR2 LQKENI. J gave up 5 bases and V 0 bases, and 8 bases lay outside the gene matches. This CDR3 comprises 17 residues.

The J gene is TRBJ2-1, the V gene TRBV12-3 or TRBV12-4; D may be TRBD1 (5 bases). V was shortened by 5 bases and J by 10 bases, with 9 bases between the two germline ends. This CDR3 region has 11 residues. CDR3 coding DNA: TGTGCCAGCAGTCCCCGGACAGAGCAGTTCTTC. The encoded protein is CASSPRTEQFF.

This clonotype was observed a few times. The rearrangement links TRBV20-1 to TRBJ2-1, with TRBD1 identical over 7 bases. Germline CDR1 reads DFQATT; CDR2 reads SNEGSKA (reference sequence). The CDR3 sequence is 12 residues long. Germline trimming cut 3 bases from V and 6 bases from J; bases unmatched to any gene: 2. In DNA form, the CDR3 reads TGCAGTGCTAGGAGACAGGGCAATGAGCAGTTCTTC. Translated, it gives CSARRQGNEQFF.

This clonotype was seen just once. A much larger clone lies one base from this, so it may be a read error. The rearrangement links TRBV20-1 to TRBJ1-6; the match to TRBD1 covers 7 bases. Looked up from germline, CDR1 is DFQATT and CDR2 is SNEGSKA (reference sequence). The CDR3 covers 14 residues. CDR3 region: CGARTDRNNSPLHF. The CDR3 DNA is TGCGGTGCGCGAACGGACAGGAATAATTCACCCCTCCACTTT.

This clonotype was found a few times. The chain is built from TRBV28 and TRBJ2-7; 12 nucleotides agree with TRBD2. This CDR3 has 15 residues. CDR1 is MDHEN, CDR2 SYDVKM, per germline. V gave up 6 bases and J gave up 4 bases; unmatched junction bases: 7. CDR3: CASRRTSGGMYEQYF. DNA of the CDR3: TGTGCCAGCAGACGCACTAGCGGGGGGATGTACGAGCAGTACTTC.